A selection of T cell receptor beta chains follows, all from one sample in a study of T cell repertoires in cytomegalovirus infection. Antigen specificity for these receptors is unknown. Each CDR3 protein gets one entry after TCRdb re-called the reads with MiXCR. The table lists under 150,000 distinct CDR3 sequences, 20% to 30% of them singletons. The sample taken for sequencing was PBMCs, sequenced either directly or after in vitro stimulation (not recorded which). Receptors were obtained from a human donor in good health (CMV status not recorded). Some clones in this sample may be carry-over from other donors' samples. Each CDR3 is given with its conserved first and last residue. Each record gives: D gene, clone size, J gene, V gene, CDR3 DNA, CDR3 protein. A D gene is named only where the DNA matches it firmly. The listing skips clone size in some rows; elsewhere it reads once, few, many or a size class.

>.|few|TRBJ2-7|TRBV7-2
TGTGCCAGCAGCTTAGCGGGGGACTACGAGCAGTACTTC
CASSLAGDYEQYF
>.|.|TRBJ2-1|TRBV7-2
TGTGCCAGCAGCTTAGCCGGCTCTAGAGCCAATGAGCAGTTCTTC
CASSLAGSRANEQFF
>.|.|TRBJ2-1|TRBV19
TGTGCCACAAACGAAGAACTTAGAAATGAGCAGTTCTTC
CATNEELRNEQFF
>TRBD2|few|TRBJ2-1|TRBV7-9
TGTGCCAGCAGCTTATCTAGCGGGAGTGGCAATGAGCAGTTCTTC
CASSLSSGSGNEQFF
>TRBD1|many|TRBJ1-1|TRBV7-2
TGTGCCAGCAGCCTCTGGGGACAGGGCCTCTCTGAAGCTTTCTTT
CASSLWGQGLSEAFF
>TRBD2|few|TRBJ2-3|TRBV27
TGTGCCAGCAGTTTCTCGCGGGGGCTAGCGGGCTCAGATACGCAGTATTTT
CASSFSRGLAGSDTQYF
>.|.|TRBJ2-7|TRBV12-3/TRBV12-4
TGTGCCAGCAGTTTACAGAAGAGATACGAGCAGTACTTC
CASSLQKRYEQYF
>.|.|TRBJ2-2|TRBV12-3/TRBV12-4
TGTGCCAGCAGTTTCTTCTTCGCGAACACCGGGGAGCTGTTTTTT
CASSFFFANTGELFF
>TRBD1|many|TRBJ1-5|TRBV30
TGTGCCTGGAGTTCAGGGGGGGATCAGCCCCAGCATTTT
CAWSSGGDQPQHF
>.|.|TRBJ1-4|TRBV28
TGTGCCAGCAGCCTCCGGGGGATTAATGAAAAACTGTTTTTT
CASSLRGINEKLFF
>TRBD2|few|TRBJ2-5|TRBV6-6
TGTGCCAGCAGCCTAGCGGGGGTACAAGAGACCCAGTACTTC
CASSLAGVQETQYF
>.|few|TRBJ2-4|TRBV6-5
TGTGCCAGCAGTTACCAGGGGTTGGAAAACATTCAGTACTTC
CASSYQGLENIQYF
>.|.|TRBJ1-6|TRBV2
TGTGCCAGCAGTGAAAGGCAGGGAAATTCACCCCTCCACTTT
CASSERQGNSPLHF
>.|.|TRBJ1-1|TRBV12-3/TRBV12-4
TGTGCCAGCATAAAGACAGGACTGAACACTGAAGCTTTCTTT
CASIKTGLNTEAFF
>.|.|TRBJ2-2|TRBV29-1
TGCAGCGTCCGCTCGGGGCCGAACACCGGGGAGCTGTTTTTT
CSVRSGPNTGELFF
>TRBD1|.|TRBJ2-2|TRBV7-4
TGTGCCAGCAGCGTACAACAGGGGGCCGGGGAGCTGTTTTTT
CASSVQQGAGELFF
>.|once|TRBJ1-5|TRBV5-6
TGTGCCAGCAGCTTAGGGACACTGAATCAGCCCCAGCATTTT
CASSLGTLNQPQHF
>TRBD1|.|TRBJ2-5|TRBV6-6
TGTGCCAGCAGTTATGGAACAGGGGGCAAAGAGACCCAGTACTTC
CASSYGTGGKETQYF
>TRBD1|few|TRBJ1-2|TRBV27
TGTGCCAGCAGGAAGGTCCAGGGGGAGGGCTACACCTTC
CASRKVQGEGYTF
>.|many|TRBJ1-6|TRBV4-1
TGCGCCAGCAGCCAGCAGGACAGTACTAATTCACCCCTCCACTTT
CASSQQDSTNSPLHF
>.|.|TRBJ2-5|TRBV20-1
TGCAGTGTTCTTCTGGACCGGGGTCCACTGGAGACCCAGTACTTC
CSVLLDRGPLETQYF
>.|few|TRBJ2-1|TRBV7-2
TGTGCCAGCAGCCAGGGGACGTCCTCCTACAATGAGCAGTTCTTC
CASSQGTSSYNEQFF
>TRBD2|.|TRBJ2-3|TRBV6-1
TGTGCCAGCAGTACAGGGACTAGCGTTGGCAGAGATACGCAGTATTTT
CASSTGTSVGRDTQYF
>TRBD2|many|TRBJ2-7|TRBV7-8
TGTGCCAGCAGCTCGACTAGCGGGAGGGCCGGGTCCTACGAGCAGTACTTC
CASSSTSGRAGSYEQYF
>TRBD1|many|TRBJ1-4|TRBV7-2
TGTGCCAGCAGCTTTAGCAGGGGGGAAAAACTGTTTTTT
CASSFSRGEKLFF
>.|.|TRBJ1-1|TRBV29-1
TGCGTCTACGGCCGCGGACAGGAAGCTTTCTTT
CVYGRGQEAFF
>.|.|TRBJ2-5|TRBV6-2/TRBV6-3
TGTGCCAGCAGCTCACTTGGGACCGGGACACAAGAGACCCAGTACTTC
CASSSLGTGTQETQYF
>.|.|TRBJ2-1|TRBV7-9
TGTGCCAGCAGCTTAATCTTTGGGGGTGAGCAGTTCTTC
CASSLIFGGEQFF
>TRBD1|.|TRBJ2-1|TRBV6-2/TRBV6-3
TGTGCCAGCGTTACGGGACAGTACAATGAGCAGTTCTTC
CASVTGQYNEQFF
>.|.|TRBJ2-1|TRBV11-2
TGTGCCAGCAGCTTGCGGGCAACCAATGAGCAGTTCTTC
CASSLRATNEQFF
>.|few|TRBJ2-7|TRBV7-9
TGTGCCAGCAGCTCAAGGGGGAGGGAGCAGTACTTC
CASSSRGREQYF
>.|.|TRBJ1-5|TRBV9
TGTGCCAGCAGCGTAGGGGGAAGTTCGGTCAATCAGCCCCAGCATTTT
CASSVGGSSVNQPQHF
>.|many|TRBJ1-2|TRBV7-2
TGTGCCAGCAGCTTAGGTTCCGGTAACTATGGCTACACCTTC
CASSLGSGNYGYTF
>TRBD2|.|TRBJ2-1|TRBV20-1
TGCAGTGCTAGAGTGGCTAGCGGGGAAACGAATGAGCAGTTCTTC
CSARVASGETNEQFF
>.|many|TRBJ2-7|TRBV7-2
TGTGCCAGCAGCTTCAGGGCGTACGAGCAGTACTTC
CASSFRAYEQYF
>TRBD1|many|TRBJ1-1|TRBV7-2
TGTGCCAGCAGCTCTGGGACAGTGAACACTGAAGCTTTCTTT
CASSSGTVNTEAFF
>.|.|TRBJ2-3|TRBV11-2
TGTGCCAGCAGCTTATGGGGGGTTGGAGATACGCAGTATTTT
CASSLWGVGDTQYF
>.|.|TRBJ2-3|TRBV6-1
TGTGCCAGCAGTGAGCTGACAGATACGCAGTATTTT
CASSELTDTQYF
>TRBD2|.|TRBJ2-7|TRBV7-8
TGTGCCAGCAGCTTAAGGACTAGCGGGAGCGTTTTATACGAGCAGTACTTC
CASSLRTSGSVLYEQYF
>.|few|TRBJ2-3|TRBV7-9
TGTGCCAGCAGCTTAGACCTTGGCAGGGCTGCAGATACGCAGTATTTT
CASSLDLGRAADTQYF
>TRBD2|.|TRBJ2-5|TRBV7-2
TGTGCCAGCAACCCAAGTATGCGGGGGGCCCAGTACTTC
CASNPSMRGAQYF
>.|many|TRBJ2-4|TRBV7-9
TGTGCCAGCAGCTTAGTCCCCAAAAACATTCAGTACTTC
CASSLVPKNIQYF
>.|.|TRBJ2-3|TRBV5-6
TGTGCCAGCAGCTTTGGGGGGAGCGCAGATACGCAGTATTTT
CASSFGGSADTQYF
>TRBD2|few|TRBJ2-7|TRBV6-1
TGTGCCAGCAGTGAACAGGCTCTAGCGGGAGGAGTGCAGTACTTC
CASSEQALAGGVQYF
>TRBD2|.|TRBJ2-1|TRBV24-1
TGTGCCACCGACGGCGGTGGGGCGGGAGCCTACAATGAGCAGTTCTTC
CATDGGGAGAYNEQFF
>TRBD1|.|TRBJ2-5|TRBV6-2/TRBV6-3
TGTGCCAGCAGTTACTCAGGGGGCCCTGGAGTGGAAGAGACCCAGTACTTC
CASSYSGGPGVEETQYF
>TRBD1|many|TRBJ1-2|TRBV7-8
TGTGCCAGCAGCACCCGGACAGGGGGCGACTATGGCTACACCTTC
CASSTRTGGDYGYTF
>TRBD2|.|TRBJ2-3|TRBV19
TGTGCCAGTAGTCTAGCGGAAGATACGCAGTATTTT
CASSLAEDTQYF
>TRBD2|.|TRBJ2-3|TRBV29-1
TGCAGCTCCTCCGGGACTAGCGGGAGTGTTACGCAGTATTTT
CSSSGTSGSVTQYF
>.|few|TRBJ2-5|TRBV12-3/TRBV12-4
TGTGCCAGCAGTGTCCGGGCCTCTAAAAGGGAGACCCAGTACTTC
CASSVRASKRETQYF
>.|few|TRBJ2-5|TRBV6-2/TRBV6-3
TGTGCCAGCAGCCACCTCCCGGGGCACCAAGAGACCCAGTACTTC
CASSHLPGHQETQYF
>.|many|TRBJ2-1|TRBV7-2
TGTGCCAGCAGCAAACCCAGGACCCATGAGCAGTTCTTC
CASSKPRTHEQFF
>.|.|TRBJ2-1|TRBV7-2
TGTGCCAGCACCCTAGGGGTAGGCTACAATGAGCAGTTCTTC
CASTLGVGYNEQFF